A selection of T cell receptor beta chains follows, all from one sample in a study of blood T cell repertoires in COVID-19. The data were produced by immunoSEQ multiplex PCR, yet TCRdb's version contains in-frame clones alone and is incomplete. The sample includes 250,000 to 400,000 clones, about 91% seen only once; the top ten take 1.6%. Sequenced input: peripheral blood. The receptor set was obtained from a woman younger than 45 with COVID-19, enrolled during active disease. The CDR3 runs from the conserved cysteine through the conserved F or W. D genes are given only for firm matches. Size values are once, few and many counts, or a class for expanded clones, and some rows have none.

d_gene	j_gene	abundance	v_gene	CDR3nt	CDR3aa
-	TRBJ1-1	-	TRBV6-5	TGTGCCGGGGCTCTGGGGGCAGGTACTGAAGCTTTCTTT	CAGALGAGTEAFF
-	TRBJ2-1	-	TRBV19	TGTGCCAGTAGTTTGGCGGCGCTAGCCAACAATGAGCAGTTCTTC	CASSLAALANNEQFF
-	TRBJ2-7	-	TRBV11-3	TGTGCCAGCAGCTTTACGTACGGGGGAGAGCAGTACTTC	CASSFTYGGEQYF
TRBD2	TRBJ2-5	-	TRBV7-2	TGTGCCAGCAGGCGGACTAGCGGGCGCCAAGAGACCCAGTACTTC	CASRRTSGRQETQYF
-	TRBJ1-4	-	TRBV3-1/TRBV3-2	TGTGCCAGCGGACTGGACCGGAATGAAAAACTGTTTTTT	CASGLDRNEKLFF
-	TRBJ1-3	-	TRBV28	TGTGCCAGCAGTTTAGCACCGAGCTCTGGAAACACCATATATTTT	CASSLAPSSGNTIYF
TRBD1	TRBJ2-3	few	TRBV6-5	TGTGCCAGCGGAAGGACAGGCGACACAGATACGCAGTATTTT	CASGRTGDTDTQYF
-	TRBJ1-2	-	TRBV7-2	TGTGCCAGCAGCTTAGCGCAGGGACAACCCTATGGCTACACCTTC	CASSLAQGQPYGYTF
-	TRBJ1-3	-	TRBV5-1	TGCGCCAGCAGCTTAACAGAGAAGGGAAACACCATATATTTT	CASSLTEKGNTIYF
TRBD2	TRBJ2-1	-	TRBV6-2/TRBV6-3	TGTGCCAGCAGCCGACTAGCGGGGGGGCAAGGGGGTGAGCAGTTCTTC	CASSRLAGGQGGEQFF
-	TRBJ1-1	-	TRBV19	TGTGCCAGTAGTATCACCGGGACTGAAGCTTTCTTT	CASSITGTEAFF
-	TRBJ1-3	-	TRBV10-1	TGCGCCAGCAGTGTAGGGGAACCCGGAAACACCATATATTTT	CASSVGEPGNTIYF
-	TRBJ1-1	-	TRBV27	TGTGCCAGCAGTTTAGAAGCTAGGAGGACTGAAGCTTTCTTT	CASSLEARRTEAFF
-	TRBJ1-2	-	TRBV6-1	TGTGCCAGCAGTGAATGGCAGTCGAATCCCCGCTATGGCTACACCTTC	CASSEWQSNPRYGYTF
-	TRBJ1-5	-	TRBV2	TGTGCCAGCAGTGAGCAGGGAAGGTTCGGGGGTCAGCCCCAGCATTTT	CASSEQGRFGGQPQHF
TRBD2	TRBJ2-5	-	TRBV29-1	TGCAGCGTTGGGTGGCTAGCGGGGGGATCGAAAGAGACCCAGTACTTC	CSVGWLAGGSKETQYF
-	TRBJ2-1	-	TRBV2	TGTGCCAGCAGTGGGGAGTATGAGCAGTTCTTC	CASSGEYEQFF
-	TRBJ1-2	-	TRBV30	TGTGCCTGGAGTGGAGCAGCGTCCCTTGGGGCTGATGGCTACACCTTC	CAWSGAASLGADGYTF
-	TRBJ2-6	-	TRBV28	TGTGCCAGCACCGCCCGGGGGTCTGGGGCCAACGTCCTGACTTTC	CASTARGSGANVLTF
-	TRBJ1-1	-	TRBV5-1	TGCGCCAGCAGCTTGGGTGGAGGGGAGAACACTGAAGCTTTCTTT	CASSLGGGENTEAFF
-	TRBJ1-1	-	TRBV18	TGTGCCAGCCACCTGGGCAGGCTGAACACTGAAGCTTTCTTT	CASHLGRLNTEAFF
-	TRBJ1-6	-	TRBV4-1	TGCGCCAGCAGCCAAGACCGTAACAATAATTCACCCCTCCACTTT	CASSQDRNNNSPLHF
-	TRBJ2-5	-	TRBV12-3/TRBV12-4	TGTGCCAGCAGTTTTCCCGCGGAAGAGACCCAGTACTTC	CASSFPAEETQYF
TRBD1	TRBJ1-1	once	TRBV5-1	TGCGCCAGCAGCTTGGCCAAGACAGGGAGAGTGAACACTGAAGCTTTCTTT	CASSLAKTGRVNTEAFF
TRBD1	TRBJ1-1	-	TRBV6-6	TGTGCCAGCAGGGGACAGCTGAACACTGAAGCTTTCTTT	CASRGQLNTEAFF
-	TRBJ1-3	-	TRBV29-1	TGCAGCGTTGATAGCTCTGGAAACACCATATATTTT	CSVDSSGNTIYF
TRBD1	TRBJ1-2	-	TRBV4-1	TGCGCCAGCAGCCGAGGACAGGGGCCTTCTAACTATGGCTACACCTTC	CASSRGQGPSNYGYTF
-	TRBJ2-3	-	TRBV7-9	TGTGCCAGCAGCTTCCAGGTAGATACGCAGTATTTT	CASSFQVDTQYF
TRBD2	TRBJ2-1	once	TRBV11-3	TGTGCCAGCAGCTTAGAAATCCTGGGACTAACCAATGAGCAGTTCTTC	CASSLEILGLTNEQFF
TRBD1	TRBJ1-3	-	TRBV19	TGTGCCAGTAGACCCCGTCAGGGGGCTCCTGGAAACACCATATATTTT	CASRPRQGAPGNTIYF
-	TRBJ1-6	-	TRBV28	TGTGCCAGCAGGTCACCAGGGGAGAATTCACCCCTCCACTTT	CASRSPGENSPLHF
-	TRBJ2-2	-	TRBV18	TGTGCCAGCTCGCCTCGACAGCCGAACACCGGGGAGCTGTTTTTT	CASSPRQPNTGELFF
-	TRBJ2-2	once	TRBV2	TGTGCCAGCAGTGAAGGGCCAGGGTGGAACGGGGAGCTGTTTTTT	CASSEGPGWNGELFF
-	TRBJ1-5	few	TRBV2	TGTGCCAGCACGCGGGGCAATCAGCCCCAGCATTTT	CASTRGNQPQHF
-	TRBJ1-2	-	TRBV10-2	TGCGCCAGCACTCAGGGGACGGCCTATGGCTACACCTTC	CASTQGTAYGYTF
-	TRBJ1-1	-	TRBV6-2/TRBV6-3	TGTGCCAGCAGTTACAGGGGTCCCACTGAAGCTTTCTTT	CASSYRGPTEAFF
-	TRBJ2-2	-	TRBV19	TGTGCCAGTGAGGGGACTGACACCGGGGAGCTGTTTTTT	CASEGTDTGELFF
TRBD2	TRBJ2-3	once	TRBV10-3	TGTGCCATCAGTGAGTCGAGCGGGAACACAGATACGCAGTATTTT	CAISESSGNTDTQYF
TRBD2	TRBJ2-7	-	TRBV9	TGTGCCAGCAGCGTAGACGCGGGGGGGTACTACGAGCAGTACTTC	CASSVDAGGYYEQYF
-	TRBJ2-7	-	TRBV2	TGTGCCATCGCCCTTCCAGCGATCGACGAGCAGTACTTC	CAIALPAIDEQYF
-	TRBJ2-5	-	TRBV11-2	TGTGCCAGCAGCTTAAGCCCCGAACAAGAGACCCAGTACTTC	CASSLSPEQETQYF
TRBD2	TRBJ2-2	-	TRBV10-3	TGTGCCATCAAGGGGACTAGCGGTGAAACTAACACCGGGGAGCTGTTTTTT	CAIKGTSGETNTGELFF
TRBD1	TRBJ1-3	-	TRBV28	TGTGCCAGCAGGGGGACAGCCCCTGGAAACACCATATATTTT	CASRGTAPGNTIYF
TRBD1	TRBJ2-1	-	TRBV7-2	TGTGCCAGCAGCTCGCTAACAGGGGTCTCCTACAATGAGCAGTTCTTC	CASSSLTGVSYNEQFF
TRBD1	TRBJ1-1	-	TRBV15	TGTGCCACCAGCAGAGATCCTGGGACAGGTGCTTTCTTT	CATSRDPGTGAFF
-	TRBJ1-1	-	TRBV6-1	TGTGCCAGCAGTGAAGCCGACAGCATGAACACTGAAGCTTTCTTT	CASSEADSMNTEAFF
-	TRBJ1-2	-	TRBV14	TGTGCCAGCAGCCGGGCGATGTATGATCCCTCGAGGGATGGCTACACCTTC	CASSRAMYDPSRDGYTF
-	TRBJ1-2	-	TRBV5-6	TGTGCCAGCAGCTTGGTGGTAACCCGTAAGGGGAACTATGGCTACACCTTC	CASSLVVTRKGNYGYTF
-	TRBJ1-4	-	TRBV27	TGTGCCAGCAGTTCAAATCCCCATGAAAAACTGTTTTTT	CASSSNPHEKLFF
-	TRBJ1-1	-	TRBV10-3	TGTGCCATCTCGGACAGAACCATGACGAACACTGAAGCTTTCTTT	CAISDRTMTNTEAFF